One sample yielded the 19 T cell receptor beta chains listed below, sequenced in a study of blood T cell repertoires in COVID-19. Some clones are missing from TCRdb's copy, which holds only in-frame ones; the method was immunoSEQ multiplex PCR. The sample carries around 120,000 clones, 88% recorded once. The source material was peripheral blood. Receptors were obtained from a woman between 45 and 65 years old with active or convalescent COVID-19.

The chain is built from TRBV5-1 and TRBJ2-3; the D gene is possibly TRBD2 (7 bases). The CDR3 contains 14 residues. V was pared by 5 bases and J by 0 bases, with 10 bases between. Germline lookup yields CDR1 SGHRS and CDR2 YFSETQ. The CDR3 sequence: CASRGGASTDTQYF. Here the CDR3 DNA reads TGCGCCAGCAGGGGGGGGGCAAGCACAGATACGCAGTATTTT.

The chain is built from TRBV28 and TRBJ2-7; 7 nucleotides agree with TRBD2. In germline, CDR1 is MDHEN, CDR2 SYDVKM. The V gene end was trimmed by 8 bases and the J gene end by 7 bases; junction bases not matched to a gene: 14. This CDR3 comprises 14 residues. CDR3 amino acids: CASQLARNDYEQYF. CDR3 in DNA: TGTGCCAGCCAACTAGCGCGAAACGACTATGAGCAGTACTTC.

The genes are TRBV7-6 and TRBJ1-2; possible D gene TRBD1, 6 bases. Germline-derived CDR1 and CDR2 are SGHVS and FNYEAQ. The germline V and J ends were trimmed by 5 bases and 0 bases, with 13 bases remaining between them. The CDR3 has 15 amino acids. The CDR3 loop is CASSKQQGANYGYTF. CDR3 coding DNA: TGTGCCAGCAGCAAGCAACAGGGTGCTAACTATGGCTACACCTTC.

The chain recombines TRBV6-6 with TRBJ2-2; tentative D call: TRBD1 (6 bases). Germline CDR1 is MNHNY and CDR2 is SVGAGI (reference sequence). Trimming shortened V by 5 bases and J by 4 bases, and 11 bases separated the two germline ends. CDR3 length equals 14 residues. The CDR3 DNA reads TGTGCCAGCAGTAGGACAGCTTCCACCGGGGAGCTGTTTTTT. Amino acids: CASSRTASTGELFF.

The chain uses TRBV27 and TRBJ2-2, with 7 bases identical to TRBD2. The CDR3 length is 16 residues. The ends lost 7 bases at V and 0 bases at J; junction bases unmatched: 8. CDR1 is MNHEY and CDR2 is SMNVEV in the germline V gene (reference sequence). CDR3 in DNA: TGTGCCAGCACCATAGGGGCGGGAGCGAACACCGGGGAGCTGTTTTTT. Its translation: CASTIGAGANTGELFF.

The chain joins TRBV11-3 to TRBJ2-2, with D perhaps TRBD2 (5 bases). Germline lookup yields CDR1 SGHNT and CDR2 YENEEA. With 1 base removed from V and 5 bases from J, the gap between germline ends came to 11 bases. The CDR3 consists of 15 residues. CDR3 residues: CASSLGGLETGELFF. Written as DNA, the CDR3 is TGTGCCAGCAGCTTAGGAGGGCTTGAGACCGGGGAGCTGTTTTTT.

This chain links TRBV29-1 with TRBJ1-1; a possible D gene is TRBD1 (6 bases). This CDR3 comprises 13 residues. Germline CDR1 is SQVTM and CDR2 is ANQGSEA. V was pared by 6 bases and J by 3 bases, with 14 bases between. CDR3 nucleotide sequence: TGCAGCGTGGGGAAACAGGGAGACACTGAAGCTTTCTTT. It yields the protein CSVGKQGDTEAFF.

The V call is TRBV7-2, the J call TRBJ2-1, with 8 bases aligning to TRBD2. Germline trimming cut 4 bases from V and 0 bases from J; bases unmatched to any gene: 11. The CDR3 loop spans 18 amino acids. From germline, CDR1 is SGHTA and CDR2 FQGNSA. CDR3 amino acids: CASSSPQSGGTSYNEQFF. In DNA form, the CDR3 reads TGTGCCAGCAGCTCCCCGCAGTCGGGGGGGACCTCCTACAATGAGCAGTTCTTC.

The V and J genes are TRBV7-3 and TRBJ2-1; a weak D match, TRBD1 (5 bases). The CDR3 consists of 16 residues. Deletions cut 3 bases from V and 7 bases from J, with 19 bases between. Germline V gene data show CDR1 as SGHTA and CDR2 as FQGTGA. CDR3 in DNA: TGTGCCAGCAGCTTGTTCCAGGGTGTGCTGGCTAATGAGCAGTTCTTC. The encoded protein is CASSLFQGVLANEQFF.

The chain has TRBV28 and TRBJ2-7, with 9 bases that match TRBD1. With V trimmed by 5 bases and J by 1 base, 12 bases remained unmatched. Per the germline V gene, CDR1 is MDHEN and CDR2 is SYDVKM. The CDR3 is 17 amino acids. The CDR3 loop is CASSPTGRGTGSYEQYF. As DNA, the CDR3 is TGTGCCAGCAGTCCAACAGGCAGGGGGACAGGGTCCTACGAGCAGTACTTC.

This CDR3 is CASSLVGDRGNEQFF. In nucleotides, the CDR3 is TGTGCCAGCAGTTTAGTGGGGGACAGGGGCAATGAGCAGTTCTTC. J is TRBJ2-1 and V is TRBV27; 10 positions match TRBD1. Unmatched junction bases numbered 4, after V lost 2 bases and J lost 6 bases. From germline, CDR1 is MNHEY and CDR2 SMNVEV (reference sequence). The CDR3 sequence is 15 residues long.

The gene calls are TRBV7-9 and TRBJ2-7; D is perhaps TRBD2 (6 bases). CDR3 length: 15 residues. Trimming took off 3 bases at V and 0 bases at J, with 12 bases between the two ends. Germline-derived CDR1 and CDR2 are SEHNR and FQNEAQ (reference sequence). CDR3: CASSFFSDYSYEQYF. CDR3 nucleotides: TGTGCCAGCAGCTTTTTCTCGGACTACTCCTACGAGCAGTACTTC.

The chain has TRBV7-2 and TRBJ2-3, with D uncertain. Germline CDR1 is SGHTA and CDR2 is FQGNSA. The CDR3 consists of 15 residues. Trimming stripped 6 bases from V and 1 base from J, with 14 bases between. The CDR3 sequence is CASSPNTIGTDTQYF. The CDR3 region has the DNA TGTGCCAGCAGTCCAAATACTATAGGCACAGATACGCAGTATTTT. Filled out from reference TRBV7-2 and TRBJ2-3, the complete variable domain reads GAGVSQSPSNKVTEKGKDVELRCDPISGHTALYWYRQSLGQGLEFLIYFQGNSAPDKSGLPSDRFSAERTGGSVSTLTIQRTQQEDSAVYLCASSPNTIGTDTQYFGPGTRLTVL.

The chain is built from TRBV4-3 and TRBJ2-3; no reliable D call. The V end was cut by 0 bases, the J end by 0 bases, with 4 bases between. Germline V gives CDR1 LGHNA, CDR2 YSLEER. This CDR3 contains 14 residues. This CDR3 is CASSQDVSTDTQYF. CDR3 coding DNA: TGCGCCAGCAGCCAAGACGTCAGCACAGATACGCAGTATTTT.

This sequence joins TRBV7-3 and TRBJ2-3, with 8 bases matching TRBD2. This CDR3 comprises 14 residues. Germline V gene sequence: CDR1 SGHTA, CDR2 FQGTGA. V shed 8 bases and J 2 bases; nucleotides not matched to a gene: 6. The CDR3 spells CASSTSGHTDTQYF. In DNA, the CDR3 is TGTGCCAGCTCTACTAGCGGCCACACAGATACGCAGTATTTT.

The CDR3 sequence: CATSRLGGEAFF. CDR3 DNA: TGTGCCACCAGCAGATTGGGGGGTGAAGCTTTCTTT. The V and J genes are TRBV15 and TRBJ1-1; tentatively, D is TRBD1 (5 bases). Germline V gene sequence: CDR1 LNHNV, CDR2 YYDKDF (reference sequence). This CDR3 is built from 12 residues. The germline V and J ends were trimmed by 2 bases and 7 bases, with 8 bases remaining between them.

This clone has just a few counts. The chain recombines TRBV6-2 or TRBV6-3 with TRBJ2-6, with D maybe TRBD1 (6 bases). Germline V gives CDR1 MNHEY, CDR2 SVGEGT. This CDR3 spans 18 amino acids. V lost 0 bases and J lost 1, with 13 bases in between. CDR3: CASSYSAVTGSGANVLTF. CDR3 sequence (DNA): TGTGCCAGCAGTTACTCAGCCGTAACAGGGTCTGGGGCCAACGTCCTGACTTTC.

The chain has TRBV5-4 and TRBJ1-1; a possible D gene is TRBD1 (6 bases). Between the trimmed V and J ends, which lost 2 bases and 5 bases, there was a span of 7 bases. Germline assignment: CDR1 SGHNT and CDR2 YYREEE (reference sequence). This CDR3 has 12 residues. The CDR3 DNA is TGTGCCAGCAGCTTAAGGGGGACTGAAGCTTTCTTT. Protein sequence: CASSLRGTEAFF.

This chain connects TRBV9 to TRBJ2-1; 8 nucleotides agree with TRBD2. Germline V lookup: CDR1 SGDLS, CDR2 YYNGEE. Losses at the gene ends were 0 bases for V and 4 bases for J; bases not matched to a gene: 3. The CDR3 is 15 amino acids. The CDR3 protein is CASSVVLADYNEQFF. Written as DNA, the CDR3 is TGTGCCAGCAGCGTAGTACTAGCGGATTACAATGAGCAGTTCTTC.